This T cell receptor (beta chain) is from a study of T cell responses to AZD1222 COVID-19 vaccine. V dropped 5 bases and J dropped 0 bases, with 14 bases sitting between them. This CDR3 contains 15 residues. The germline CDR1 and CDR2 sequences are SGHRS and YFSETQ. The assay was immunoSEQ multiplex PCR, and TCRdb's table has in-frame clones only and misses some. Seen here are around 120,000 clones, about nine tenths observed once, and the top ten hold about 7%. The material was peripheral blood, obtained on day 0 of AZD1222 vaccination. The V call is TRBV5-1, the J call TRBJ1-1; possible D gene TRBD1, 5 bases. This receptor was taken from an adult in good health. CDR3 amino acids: CASRGVGFMNTEAFF. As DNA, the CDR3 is TGCGCCAGCAGGGGGGTAGGATTCATGAACACTGAAGCTTTCTTT.